This T cell receptor delta chain was found in a study of gamma-delta T cells after stem cell transplantation. This clone was observed a handful of times. The amino acid sequence in TCRdb belongs to a much larger clone and departs from this DNA's translation at residue 16, likely a sequencing read error; the sequence shown is translated from the DNA. TCRdb called clones from the RT-PCR reads again using CATT. The sample yields around 1,000 delta-chain clones, 9.7% seen once. The V gene's germline CDR1 is GEAIGNYY and CDR2 EKD. The CDR3 is 17 residues long. Source material: gamma-delta T cells. The chain couples TRDV2 to TRDJ1, with 9 bases lining up with TRDD3. The receptor was isolated from a human donor. It is not recorded whose cells these are; they may come from a transplant donor. Written as DNA, the CDR3 is TGTGCCTGTGACACCGCCGAGGGGGATACCTACACCGATAAACTCACCTTT. This codes for CACDTAEGDTYTDKLTF.